The 16 T cell receptor beta chains listed next were all sequenced from one sample in a study of chemoradiotherapy in HPV16-positive cancers. Sequencing was performed with immunoSEQ multiplex PCR; in TCRdb, only in-frame clones are kept and a portion is missing. The sample has about 39,000 clones, more than 65% seen once. The sample was blood, taken from a patient who underwent chemoradiotherapy. The source of these receptors is a human donor with HPV-associated anogenital cancer.

This clone showed up just a few times. CDR3 sequence (DNA): TGTGCCAGCAGCCGAGGTGGGAACGAGCAGTACTTC. Its protein is CASSRGGNEQYF. The chain links TRBV7-9 to TRBJ2-7, with D unclear. The length of the CDR3 is 12 residues. In germline, CDR1 is SEHNR, CDR2 FQNEAQ (reference sequence). V lost 5 bases and J 5 bases, leaving 10 bases between the germline ends.

This sequence joins TRBV5-1 and TRBJ2-7; 8 bases align to TRBD2. CDR1 and CDR2 from the germline V gene are SGHRS and YFSETQ. J was trimmed by 0 bases and V by 4 bases; bases with no gene match: 6. The CDR3 is 15 residues long. The CDR3 protein is CASSDQSGSSYEQYF. DNA for the CDR3: TGCGCCAGCAGCGATCAGAGCGGGAGCTCCTACGAGCAGTACTTC.

The CDR3 bases are TGTGCCAGCACCGAACGGACAGGGGGCCGTGGCTACACCTTC. This gives the protein CASTERTGGRGYTF. The J gene is TRBJ1-2, the V gene TRBV2; 11 nucleotides line up with TRBD1. This CDR3 spans 14 amino acids. Germline V gene sequence: CDR1 SNHLY, CDR2 FYNNEI. V lost 7 bases and J lost 7; bases outside the gene matches: 8.

The chain carries TRBV11-1 and TRBJ2-1; the D gene is possibly TRBD1 (6 bases). V gave up 3 bases and J gave up 7 bases, with 16 bases separating them. The CDR3 length is 15 residues. Germline CDR1 and CDR2: SGHAT and FQDESV (reference sequence). CDR3 sequence reads: CASSLGISGVNEQFF. In nucleotides, the CDR3 is TGTGCCAGCAGCTTGGGAATATCAGGGGTGAATGAGCAGTTCTTC.

This clone showed up just a few times. The chain joins TRBV7-9 to TRBJ2-3, with 8 positions matching TRBD1. Germline V gene data show CDR1 as SEHNR and CDR2 as FQNEAQ (reference sequence). Germline trimming cut 3 bases from V and 6 bases from J; bases unmatched to any gene: 5. This CDR3 spans 14 amino acids. This CDR3 is CASSFQTGEDTQYF. The CDR3 coding sequence is TGTGCCAGCAGCTTCCAGACAGGGGAGGATACGCAGTATTTT.

The chain recombines TRBV6-5 with TRBJ2-1; D is perhaps TRBD2 (6 bases). CDR1 is MNHEY, CDR2 SVGAGI, per germline. This CDR3 comprises 14 residues. The germline V and J ends were trimmed by 8 bases and 7 bases, with 18 bases remaining between them. CDR3 coding DNA: TGTGCCAGCGCAGAAGCGGGTTCTCGAAATGAGCAGTTCTTC. Translating it yields CASAEAGSRNEQFF.

This clone was counted a few times. The V and J genes are TRBV9 and TRBJ2-1, with D maybe TRBD1 (6 bases). Germline-derived CDR1 and CDR2 are SGDLS and YYNGEE. Deletions cut 2 bases from V and 0 bases from J, with 12 bases between. The CDR3 spans 16 residues. CDR3 protein: CASSVGTLGSYNEQFF. The CDR3 nucleotides are TGTGCCAGCAGCGTTGGGACACTCGGCTCCTACAATGAGCAGTTCTTC.

This clone appeared once. This chain joins TRBV19 and TRBJ1-2, with TRBD1 as a possible D gene (5 bases). The V gene lost 8 bases and the J gene lost 4 bases, with 17 bases spanning the gap. The CDR3 runs to 14 residues. The V gene's germline CDR1 is LNHDA and CDR2 SQIVND (reference sequence). DNA of the CDR3: TGTGCCAGTGAATACACCGGGACCGTCTATGGCTACACCTTC. Translating it yields CASEYTGTVYGYTF.

This clone has more than one count but fewer than ten. The V and J genes are TRBV4-3 and TRBJ1-4; D is unclear. Deletions cut 1 base from V and 0 bases from J, with 9 bases between. CDR3 length: 16 amino acids. Germline CDR1 and CDR2: LGHNA and YSLEER. The CDR3 region is CASSQAQHATNEKLFF. CDR3 nucleotides: TGCGCCAGCAGCCAAGCACAGCATGCAACTAATGAAAAACTGTTTTTT.

The chain joins TRBV7-9 to TRBJ2-1, with D possibly being TRBD2 (6 bases). There are 17 residues in the CDR3. CDR1 is SEHNR and CDR2 is FQNEAQ in the germline V gene (reference sequence). V lost 5 bases, J lost 0 bases, and 17 bases lay in between. CDR3 DNA: TGTGCCAGCAGCCCCTTGCGGGGCTTCGACTCCTACAATGAGCAGTTCTTC. It translates to CASSPLRGFDSYNEQFF.

This sequence joins TRBV29-1 and TRBJ1-1; no definite D call. The V end was cut by 4 bases, the J end by 10 bases, with 13 bases between. Germline V gene sequence: CDR1 SQVTM, CDR2 ANQGSEA. The CDR3 has 11 residues. CDR3 bases: TGCAGCGTTGCCGACGGAATGGGAGCTTTCTTT. Translating it yields CSVADGMGAFF.

The chain couples TRBV10-1 to TRBJ1-1; TRBD1 is a possible D gene (6 bases). The V end lost 0 bases, the J end lost 5 bases, and 13 bases lay between the germline ends. Germline-derived CDR1 and CDR2 are WNHNN and SYGVQD (reference sequence). The length of the CDR3 is 15 residues. DNA of the CDR3: TGCGCCAGCAGTGAGTCAAAACAGGGATGGACTGAAGCTTTCTTT. This encodes CASSESKQGWTEAFF.

The chain recombines TRBV2 with TRBJ2-7, with 7 bases lining up with TRBD2. V shed 2 bases and J 5 bases; nucleotides not matched to a gene: 0. CDR3 size: 12 residues. Germline V gene data show CDR1 as SNHLY and CDR2 as FYNNEI. The CDR3 region is CASSERGDEQYF. In nucleotides, the CDR3 is TGTGCCAGCAGTGAACGGGGGGACGAGCAGTACTTC. Complete variable domain (other parts from reference TRBV2 and TRBJ2-7): EPEVTQTPSHQVTQMGQEVILRCVPISNHLYFYWYRQILGQKVEFLVSFYNNEISEKSEIFDDQFSVERPDGSNFTLKIRSTKLEDSAMYFCASSERGDEQYFGPGTRLTVT.

In the case of this clone: This likely comes from a read error, as the CDR3 has no conserved phenylalanine or tryptophan at its end. The V gene is TRBV6-1, the J gene TRBJ1-1; D gene unclear. Germline lookup yields CDR1 MNHNS and CDR2 SASEGT. There are 16 residues in the CDR3. Trimming removed 0 bases from V and 1 base from J, with 12 bases in between. The CDR3 bases are TGTGCCAGCAGTGAAGCGCACGGTTGGAGGAACACTGAAGCTTTCTCT. This codes for CASSEAHGWRNTEAFS.

This chain connects TRBV2 to TRBJ1-2; D is perhaps TRBD1 (5 bases). Germline values: CDR1 SNHLY, CDR2 FYNNEI. The CDR3 has 12 amino acids. V was shortened by 6 bases and J by 5 bases, with 10 bases between the two germline ends. The CDR3 nucleotides are TGTGCCAGCAGCGTGGGGGAGTATGGCTACACCTTC. Its translation is CASSVGEYGYTF.

The chain's CDR3 is CASSNGDEQYF. Here the CDR3 DNA reads TGTGCCAGCAGCAATGGGGACGAGCAGTACTTC. The chain couples TRBV7-8 to TRBJ2-7; D remains unclear. The CDR3 is 11 residues long. V lost 5 bases and J lost 5, with 7 bases in between. Per germline, CDR1 SGHVS and CDR2 FQNEAQ.